The clone carrying this TCR beta chain was picked up a small number of times. Its cognate antigen is unknown. This record comes from a study of T cell repertoires in cytomegalovirus infection. Study information: Public TCR beta signatures were indicative of both CMV infection and a matching HLA type. Study conclusions and caveats: Cumulative public TCR beta family frequency identified carriers of CMV plus the relevant HLA. The ex vivo response was dominated by HLA-C-restricted CMV-specific TCR beta clonotypes.

TCRdb recomputed calls from the reads with MiXCR, one row per CDR3 protein. The sample has roughly 200,000 distinct CDR3 sequences; roughly a sixth are singletons. The CDR3 totals 16 residues. Germline V gene data show CDR1 as SGDLS and CDR2 as YYNGEE. The ends were cut back, 3 bases at V and 5 bases at J, with 20 bases in the middle. Material for sequencing was CD8+ T cells from PBMCs. The chain is built from TRBV9 and TRBJ2-5; tentatively, D is TRBD1 (5 bases). The sequence was collected from a human donor in good health (CMV status not recorded). Some clones in this sample may be carry-over from other donors' samples. In DNA, the CDR3 is TGTGCCAGCAGCGAGGGGAAGGGGCTGCCGTCGGAGACCCAGTACTTC. Protein: CASSEGKGLPSETQYF. The entire variable domain, with the rest obtained from reference TRBV9 and TRBJ2-5, is as follows: DSGVTQTPKHLITATGQRVTLRCSPRSGDLSVYWYQQSLDQGLQFLIQYYNGEERAKGNILERFSAQQFPDLHSELNLSSLELGDSALYFCASSEGKGLPSETQYFGPGTRLLVL.